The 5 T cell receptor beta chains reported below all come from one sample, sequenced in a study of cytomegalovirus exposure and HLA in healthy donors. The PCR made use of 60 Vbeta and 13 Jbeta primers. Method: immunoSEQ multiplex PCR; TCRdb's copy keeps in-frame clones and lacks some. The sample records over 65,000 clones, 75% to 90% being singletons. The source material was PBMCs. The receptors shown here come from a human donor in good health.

The CDR3 coding sequence is TGTGCTAGTGGTACACGACAGGGTGGCGGCTACACCTTC. Encoded protein: CASGTRQGGGYTF. This rearrangement joins TRBV12-5 to TRBJ1-2; 7 bases match TRBD1. With 5 bases clipped from V and 8 bases from J, the junction kept 8 bases outside the gene matches. This CDR3 region has 13 residues. CDR1 LGHNT and CDR2 FRNRAP come from the germline V gene.

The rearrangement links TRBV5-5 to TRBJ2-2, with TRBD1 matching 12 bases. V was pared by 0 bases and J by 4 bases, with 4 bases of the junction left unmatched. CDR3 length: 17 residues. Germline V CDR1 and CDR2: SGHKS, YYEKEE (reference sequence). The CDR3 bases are TGTGCCAGCAGCTTGGTTGGGACAGGGGGCGGCACCGGGGAGCTGTTTTTT. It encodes CASSLVGTGGGTGELFF.

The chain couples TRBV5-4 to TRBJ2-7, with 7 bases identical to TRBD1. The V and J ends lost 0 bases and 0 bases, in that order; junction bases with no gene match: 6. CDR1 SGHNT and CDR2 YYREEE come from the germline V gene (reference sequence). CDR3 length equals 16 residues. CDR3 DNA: TGTGCCAGCAGCTTGGCCTTAGGGGGCCCCTCCTACGAGCAGTACTTC. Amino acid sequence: CASSLALGGPSYEQYF.

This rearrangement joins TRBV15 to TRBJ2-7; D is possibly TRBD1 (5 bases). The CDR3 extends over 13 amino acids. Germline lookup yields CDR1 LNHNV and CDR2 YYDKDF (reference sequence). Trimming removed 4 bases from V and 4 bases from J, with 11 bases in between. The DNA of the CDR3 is TGTGCCACCAGCACCGACAGTTCATACGAGCAGTACTTC. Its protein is CATSTDSSYEQYF.

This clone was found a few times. Here the CDR3 reads CAWSATHGGYSNQPQHF. CDR3 in DNA: TGTGCCTGGAGTGCGACCCATGGAGGCTATAGCAATCAGCCCCAGCATTTT. This sequence joins TRBV30 and TRBJ1-5; D is uncertain. The CDR3 is 17 residues long. CDR1 and CDR2 from the germline V gene are GTSNPN and SVGIG (reference sequence). V was pared by 1 base and J by 0 bases, with 16 bases between.